Below, one T cell receptor (beta chain) is given with its context. The antigen it recognizes is unknown. Per-base quality was not reported, and no clone a single base away is much larger than it. This sample was taken from a study of T cell clones after liver transplantation (dated by TCRdb to between 2017 and 2020). A note on the overall study: Samples were obtained from ITN030ST, a randomized trial in which withdrawal of immunosuppression was attempted within 2 years of liver transplantation. Donor-reactive T cell clones were identified using TCRbeta sequencing after a pre-transplant mixed lymphocyte reaction and were then followed in post-transplant blood. As an antigen-independent comparator for the donor-reactive sequences, third party-reactive TCRbeta sequences from pre-transplant MLRs were identified as well. Of the eight recipients, a few were HCV-positive, while the remaining recipients had been transplanted for non-autoimmune, non-viral indications. Until randomization at 12-24 months post-transplant, subjects were given standard immunosuppression, with no induction therapy. Tolerance meant complete immunosuppression withdrawal for at least one year without liver enzymes rising beyond twice the upper limit of normal. Blood samples were collected pre-transplant, pre-randomization before withdrawal, and post-randomization after either complete withdrawal or failed withdrawal. Of the 8 liver transplant recipients making up the studied cohort, 3 were classified as tolerant and 5 as non-tolerant.

High-throughput TCRbeta CDR3 sequencing of frozen genomic DNA was performed by immunoSEQ, with PCR amplification, mapping, bias correction and internal controls included. The original pipeline was this. Only productive rearrangements were retained, with each unique TCRbeta sequence defined by its CDR3 nucleotide sequence together with its V and J gene. Donor-reactive sequences required at least 5-fold expansion in CFSE-low cells versus unstimulated pre-transplant cells and at least 0.01% frequency. Per-subject minimum frequency thresholds, based on the lowest-template unstimulated sample, ensured at least 90% detection power. Jensen-Shannon divergence between the top 1000 TCRbeta sequences post-transplant and pre-transplant was used to measure repertoire turnover. Changes in detection of donor-reactive sequences were tested with two-sided Fisher's exact tests. Imported from immuneACCESS, the table was reduced by TCRdb to in-frame sequences with V and J called. These copies leave out some clones; in studies compared against another copy, an unresolved V gene accounts for under half, and the cause of the remainder is not known. V and J calls and clone size are those listed in that table; D and trimming were worked out from the DNA. This sample gives roughly 55,000 clones in total; approximately 71% of them show up just once. Jointly, the top ten make up over 9.5% of the sample.

Thawed unstimulated PBMCs were stained for CD3, CD4 and CD8 and FACS-sorted into CD3+CD4+ and CD3+CD8+ populations. Randomization to immunosuppression withdrawal applied to every one of the 8 studied subjects. The Qiagen DNeasy Blood and Tissue Kit was used to isolate genomic DNA. On the study overall, not on this receptor specifically: In 5 of 8 subjects, regardless of tolerance or HCV status, circulating donor-reactive CD4 TCRbeta sequences dropped significantly post-transplant. After accounting for repertoire turnover, donor-reactive detection was significantly reduced in 7 of 8 subjects for CD4 and 8 of 8 for CD8. Because allograft tissue specimens were not available, migration of donor-reactive T cells into the graft, rather than deletion, may have occurred. Conclusions were preliminary, limited by small, heterogeneous patient numbers and non-standardized post-transplant time points. Low numbers of available donor cells limited the measurable donor-reactive repertoire in two subjects. Donor-reactive sequences declined more than third party-reactive ones, suggesting partial antigen-specific deletion unrelated to withdrawal success.

Counted from cysteine to phenylalanine, this CDR3 has 12 amino acids. Only the CDR3 portion is preserved as DNA: 36 bases, with reading frame beginning at the first base. According to the germline V gene, CDR1 reads SGHAT and CDR2 reads FQNNGV. The V end loses 1 base and the J end loses 2 bases, and a stretch of 3 bases separates them. The sequences come from CD4+ T cells from blood, collected approximately 52 months after liver transplant. The chain uses TRBV11-2 and TRBJ2-7; too little of a D gene remains to name it. The sequence was collected from a human patient who received a liver transplant. Some T cells may originate with the graft donor following a transplant. The DNA reads TGTGCCAGCAGCTTAGCGACCTACGAGCAGTACTTC. This codes for CASSLATYEQYF.